Following are 24 T cell receptor beta chains from one sample sequenced in a study of CD8 T cell repertoires and HIV-1 epitope variants. No antigen is known for these receptors. Method: immunoSEQ multiplex PCR; TCRdb's copy keeps in-frame clones and lacks some. The data hold some 7,000 clones, with 66% observed a single time. The sequenced sample consisted of cultured CD8+ T cells derived from PBMCs. Receptor source: a male donor with HIV.

This chain joins TRBV13 and TRBJ2-2; D may be TRBD1 or TRBD2 (5 bases each). This CDR3 has 20 residues. Germline CDR1 reads PRHDT; CDR2 reads FYEKMQ (reference sequence). Between the trimmed V and J ends, which lost 3 bases and 5 bases, there was a span of 28 bases. The CDR3 DNA reads TGTGCCAGCAGCTTGGGACCGTCGGGGCGTCTGGGGAAAGAGACCGGGGAGCTGTTTTTT. This translates into CASSLGPSGRLGKETGELFF.

The genes are TRBV28 and TRBJ1-2; D call uncertain. CDR1 and CDR2 (germline): MDHEN, SYDVKM. The V and J ends lost 2 bases and 8 bases respectively, with 18 bases between them. This CDR3 is built from 15 residues. DNA of the CDR3: TGTGCCAGCAGTTTAGAAGGGTACCCACTTTGGGGCTACACCTTC. It is translated as CASSLEGYPLWGYTF.

This clone has just a few counts. CDR3 DNA sequence: TGCGCCAGCAGCCCGGATCCGGGCTACGAGCAGTACTTC. Translated, it gives CASSPDPGYEQYF. The chain employs TRBV4-1 and TRBJ2-7; D is undetermined. From germline, CDR1 is MGHRA and CDR2 YSYEKL. The CDR3 spans 13 residues. V was shortened by 4 bases and J by 3 bases, with 10 bases between the two germline ends.

This clone was counted only a few times. The chain has TRBV5-1 and TRBJ1-1; a weak D match, TRBD1 (6 bases). Per the germline V gene, CDR1 is SGHRS and CDR2 is YFSETQ. This CDR3 comprises 14 residues. The V and J ends lost 7 bases and 5 bases respectively, with 18 bases between them. CDR3 sequence (DNA): TGCGCCAGCTCCTCAGGGGCGGAGAGGACTGAAGCTTTCTTT. Protein: CASSSGAERTEAFF. Using reference TRBV5-1 and TRBJ1-1 for the parts outside the CDR3, the full variable domain is KAGVTQTPRYLIKTRGQQVTLSCSPISGHRSVSWYQQTPGQGLQFLFEYFSETQRNKGNFPGRFSGRQFSNSRSEMNVSTLELGDSALYLCASSSGAERTEAFFGQGTRLTVV.

This clone was picked up a small number of times. The chain links TRBV19 to TRBJ2-7, with 9 bases fitting TRBD1. The CDR3 has 15 residues. The V segment lost 7 bases and the J segment 4 bases; nucleotides outside the gene matches: 11. Germline CDR1 is LNHDA and CDR2 is SQIVND (reference sequence). The CDR3 DNA sequence: TGTGCCAGTATGAAATGGGACAGGGATGGTTACGAGCAGTACTTC. It codes for CASMKWDRDGYEQYF.

This clone was seen a single time. The chain has TRBV5-1 and TRBJ2-5; 14 positions agree with TRBD2. The CDR3 totals 16 residues. Trimming cost V 2 bases and J 5 bases; bases outside gene matches: 5. The germline V gene has CDR1 SGHRS and CDR2 YFSETQ. CDR3 loop: CASSLSGTSGGETQYF. CDR3 sequence (DNA): TGCGCCAGCAGCTTATCCGGGACTAGCGGGGGTGAGACCCAGTACTTC.

The V and J genes are TRBV27 and TRBJ2-7, with D possibly being TRBD2 (5 bases). Germline V CDR1 and CDR2: MNHEY, SMNVEV (reference sequence). This CDR3 has 13 residues. The V end was cut by 4 bases, the J end by 2 bases, with 9 bases between. For the CDR3, the DNA is TGTGCCAGCAGTTACTTCGGGGCCTACGAGCAGTACTTC. Its protein is CASSYFGAYEQYF.

V and J are TRBV5-4 and TRBJ2-7; D gene uncertain. V was cut by 1 base and J by 5 bases, with 4 bases left in between. Germline CDR1 SGHNT, CDR2 YYREEE (reference sequence). CDR3 length equals 11 residues. The CDR3 nucleotides are TGTGCCAGCAGCTTGCTGCACGAGCAGTACTTC. This gives the protein CASSLLHEQYF.

The rearrangement joins TRBV29-1 to TRBJ2-7; D possibly matches TRBD1 or TRBD2 (5 bases each). Germline assignment: CDR1 SQVTM and CDR2 ANQGSEA. The CDR3 sequence is 16 residues long. V shed 1 base and J shed 0 bases, with 16 bases lying between them. CDR3 in amino acids: CSVEVLEGRISYEQYF. The CDR3 DNA follows: TGCAGCGTTGAAGTTCTCGAGGGACGGATCTCCTACGAGCAGTACTTC.

This clone is deemed hyperexpanded. This sequence joins TRBV27 and TRBJ2-7; D is unclear. CDR3 length equals 14 residues. With 4 bases removed from V and 2 bases from J, the gap between germline ends came to 12 bases. Germline-derived CDR1 and CDR2 are MNHEY and SMNVEV (reference sequence). In DNA form, the CDR3 reads TGTGCCAGCAGTTCAGATGTCTCGGCCTACGAGCAGTACTTC. Translated: CASSSDVSAYEQYF.

This clone came up a few times. V usage is TRBV28 and J usage is TRBJ2-7; 12 positions match TRBD2. This CDR3 spans 16 amino acids. The V gene end was trimmed by 5 bases and the J gene end by 3 bases; junction bases not matched to a gene: 8. Germline V CDR1 and CDR2: MDHEN, SYDVKM. CDR3 DNA sequence: TGTGCCAGCAGTCCCCTGGGACTAGCGGGTTTCTACGAGCAGTACTTC. This gives the protein CASSPLGLAGFYEQYF. Full variable domain (remainder filled in from reference TRBV28 and TRBJ2-7): DVKVTQSSRYLVKRTGEKVFLECVQDMDHENMFWYRQDPGLGLRLIYFSYDVKMKEKGDIPEGYSVSREKKERFSLILESASTNQTSMYLCASSPLGLAGFYEQYFGPGTRLTVT.

This clone is termed large (0.1 to 1%). The chain links TRBV7-8 to TRBJ2-1; TRBD1 matches 9 bases. Germline V gene sequence: CDR1 SGHVS, CDR2 FQNEAQ. Unmatched junction bases numbered 0, after V lost 0 bases and J lost 0 bases. This CDR3 region has 16 residues. The CDR3 region is CASSLAGQGSYNEQFF. The CDR3 DNA reads as TGTGCCAGCAGCTTAGCGGGACAGGGCTCCTACAATGAGCAGTTCTTC.

This CDR3 reads CASRGGGGIDEQFF. The CDR3 DNA reads as TGCGCCAGCAGAGGTGGAGGGGGCATCGATGAGCAGTTCTTC. V usage is TRBV5-1 and J usage is TRBJ2-1; D might be TRBD1 (7 bases). The germline V and J ends were trimmed by 5 bases and 8 bases, with 17 bases remaining between them. The CDR3 totals 14 residues. Germline V lookup: CDR1 SGHRS, CDR2 YFSETQ.

This clone occurred a few times. This sequence joins TRBV6-6 and TRBJ1-1; D unclear. Germline V gene lookup returns CDR1 MNHNY and CDR2 SVGAGI (reference sequence). Trimming removed 2 bases at V and 4 bases at J, with 8 bases between. The CDR3 extends over 13 amino acids. The CDR3 loop is CASSYREGTEAFF. The CDR3 DNA reads as TGTGCCAGCAGTTACAGGGAGGGCACTGAAGCTTTCTTT.

This chain connects TRBV27 to TRBJ1-2; 10 bases align to TRBD1. From germline, CDR1 is MNHEY and CDR2 SMNVEV (reference sequence). J gave up 8 bases and V 5 bases, and 8 bases lay outside the gene matches. This CDR3 region has 14 residues. Written as DNA, the CDR3 is TGTGCCAGCAGTGCGACAGGGGGCTTTGGCGGCTACACCTTC. It is translated as CASSATGGFGGYTF.

This chain uses TRBV4-2 with TRBJ2-7, with 8 bases fitting TRBD1. Germline V gene data show CDR1 as LGHNA and CDR2 as YNFKEQ. The J segment lost 1 base and the V segment lost 5 bases, leaving 4 bases of the junction unmatched. The CDR3 loop spans 14 amino acids. This CDR3 reads CASSFGQGSYEQYF. The CDR3 bases are TGTGCCAGCAGCTTCGGACAGGGTTCCTACGAGCAGTACTTC.

The genes are TRBV28 and TRBJ1-3; the match to TRBD1 covers 7 bases. The CDR3 has 18 residues. Germline lookup yields CDR1 MDHEN and CDR2 SYDVKM. J was trimmed by 0 bases and V by 1 base; bases with no gene match: 9. CDR3 protein: CASSLLLAGTDSGNTIYF. DNA for the CDR3: TGTGCCAGCAGTTTATTACTCGCCGGGACAGACTCTGGAAACACCATATATTTT.

The chain links TRBV6-6 to TRBJ1-2, with TRBD1 as a possible D gene (5 bases). The V gene lost 5 bases and the J gene lost 8 bases, with 21 bases spanning the gap. The CDR3 is made up of 15 amino acids. From germline, CDR1 is MNHNY and CDR2 SVGAGI (reference sequence). The CDR3 loop is CASSGRESAGGGYTF. DNA of the CDR3: TGTGCCAGCAGTGGTCGGGAGTCTGCTGGGGGAGGCTACACCTTC.

V and J are TRBV5-1 and TRBJ2-7; tentatively, D is TRBD1 (5 bases). CDR3 size: 16 residues. V was shortened by 3 bases and J by 2 bases, with 18 bases between the two germline ends. Germline CDR1 is SGHRS and CDR2 is YFSETQ. CDR3 protein: CASSSRDFLLPYEQYF. CDR3 coding DNA: TGCGCCAGCAGCTCCAGGGATTTTTTACTACCCTACGAGCAGTACTTC. The whole variable domain, filled in from reference TRBV5-1 and TRBJ2-7, reads KAGVTQTPRYLIKTRGQQVTLSCSPISGHRSVSWYQQTPGQGLQFLFEYFSETQRNKGNFPGRFSGRQFSNSRSEMNVSTLELGDSALYLCASSSRDFLLPYEQYFGPGTRLTVT.

This clone has just one count. The rearrangement joins TRBV4-2 to TRBJ2-1; the match to TRBD1 covers 12 bases. The germline gives CDR1 LGHNA, CDR2 YNFKEQ. The CDR3 loop spans 17 amino acids. The J segment lost 6 bases and the V segment lost 0 bases, leaving 6 bases of the junction unmatched. The CDR3 is CASSQEWGQGARNEQFF. CDR3 DNA: TGTGCCAGCAGCCAAGAGTGGGGACAGGGGGCTCGCAATGAGCAGTTCTTC.

The chain has TRBV5-4 and TRBJ2-1, with TRBD2 matching 13 bases. V gave up 4 bases and J gave up 9 bases; unmatched junction bases: 10. The germline V gene has CDR1 SGHNT and CDR2 YYREEE (reference sequence). This CDR3 is 16 amino acids long. For the CDR3, the DNA is TGTGCCAGCAGCGAATCACTAGCGGGGGGGGCTCTTGAGCAGTTCTTC. It is translated as CASSESLAGGALEQFF.

This chain uses TRBV20-1 with TRBJ2-3, with D uncertain. Germline loops: CDR1 DFQATT, CDR2 SNEGSKA (reference sequence). The CDR3 contains 11 residues. V gave up 3 bases and J gave up 6 bases, with 7 bases separating them. The CDR3 reads CSASYPDTQYF. The CDR3 DNA reads as TGCAGTGCTAGTTACCCGGATACGCAGTATTTT.

This clone has only a few counts. This sequence joins TRBV4-3 and TRBJ2-7; D is undetermined. This CDR3 is built from 15 residues. The germline V gene has CDR1 LGHNA and CDR2 YSLEER. Trimming took off 1 base at V and 0 bases at J, with 10 bases between the two ends. CDR3 nucleotide sequence: TGCGCCAGCAGCCAAGGGACCGTTAGCTCCTACGAGCAGTACTTC. Its translation is CASSQGTVSSYEQYF.

This clone has a handful of counts. The rearrangement links TRBV5-4 to TRBJ2-1; the D gene could be TRBD1 or TRBD2 (5 bases each). This CDR3 contains 13 residues. The V and J ends lost 5 bases and 8 bases respectively, with 14 bases between them. The V gene's germline CDR1 is SGHNT and CDR2 YYREEE (reference sequence). The CDR3, as DNA: TGTGCCAGCAGTTTCCTCAGAGGGGATGAGCAGTTCTTC. Its protein is CASSFLRGDEQFF. Full variable domain (missing parts from reference TRBV5-4 and TRBJ2-1): ETGVTQSPTHLIKTRGQQVTLRCSSQSGHNTVSWYQQALGQGPQFIFQYYREEENGRGNFPPRFSGLQFPNYSSELNVNALELDDSALYLCASSFLRGDEQFFGPGTRLTVL.